The 14 T cell receptor beta chains listed next were all sequenced from one sample in a study of blood T cell repertoires in COVID-19. The table came from immunoSEQ multiplex PCR; TCRdb's copy has only in-frame clones and leaves some out. In the table there are some 100,000 clones, 88% of which are singletons. Sequencing was carried out using peripheral blood. The receptors were gathered from a woman aged 60-75 years with acute or convalescent COVID-19.

The V gene is TRBV4-2, the J gene TRBJ2-5; 8 nucleotides agree with TRBD2. Germline values: CDR1 LGHNA, CDR2 YNFKEQ. Trimming took 0 bases from V and 2 from J; bases not matched to a gene: 5. CDR3 size: 16 residues. The CDR3 spells CASSQEDLAGQETQYF. CDR3 DNA: TGTGCCAGCAGCCAAGAGGATCTAGCGGGTCAAGAGACCCAGTACTTC.

This rearrangement joins TRBV19 to TRBJ1-3; no firm D call. V shed 8 bases and J shed 0 bases, with 11 bases lying between them. The germline CDR1 and CDR2 sequences are LNHDA and SQIVND (reference sequence). The CDR3 contains 14 residues. CDR3 residues: CASSGRYSGNTIYF. In DNA, the CDR3 is TGTGCCAGTTCAGGCCGTTACTCTGGAAACACCATATATTTT.

The rearrangement joins TRBV5-4 to TRBJ2-3; D possibly corresponds to TRBD2 (5 bases). Germline values: CDR1 SGHNT, CDR2 YYREEE (reference sequence). This CDR3 region has 15 residues. Between the trimmed V and J ends, which lost 0 bases and 9 bases, there was a span of 17 bases. The chain's CDR3 is CASSLGGRTQITQYF. Here the CDR3 DNA reads TGTGCCAGCAGCTTGGGTGGGAGAACACAGATAACGCAGTATTTT.

The J gene is TRBJ1-1, the V gene TRBV3-1 (or the pseudogene TRBV3-2); a weak D match, TRBD1 (6 bases). The CDR3 contains 14 residues. CDR1 LGHDT and CDR2 YNNKEL come from the germline V gene (reference sequence). V was clipped by 4 bases and J by 5 bases, with 14 bases between them. The CDR3, as DNA: TGTGCCAGCAGCCGGAACAGGGCGAGGACTGAAGCTTTCTTT. Amino acids: CASSRNRARTEAFF.

The chain employs TRBV7-8 and TRBJ1-3; 8 nucleotides line up with TRBD1. The germline V gene encodes CDR1 SGHVS and CDR2 FQNEAQ. This CDR3 spans 16 amino acids. With 5 bases clipped from V and 4 bases from J, the junction kept 10 bases outside the gene matches. CDR3 sequence: CASSPDRDLGGNTIYF. Here the CDR3 DNA reads TGTGCCAGCAGCCCGGACAGGGATCTGGGAGGAAACACCATATATTTT.

This chain uses TRBV15 with TRBJ2-5; D is uncertain. The germline V gene encodes CDR1 LNHNV and CDR2 YYDKDF (reference sequence). The CDR3 has 16 residues. V was pared by 0 bases and J by 6 bases, with 17 bases between. Written as DNA, the CDR3 is TGTGCCACCAGCAGAGATAGAACCGCCCGTCGAAAGACCCAGTACTTC. It encodes CATSRDRTARRKTQYF. Variable domain in full (rest from reference TRBV15 and TRBJ2-5): DAMVIQNPRYQVTQFGKPVTLSCSQTLNHNVMYWYQQKSSQAPKLLFHYYDKDFNNEADTPDNFQSRRPNTSFCFLDIRSPGLGDTAMYLCATSRDRTARRKTQYFGPGTRLLVL.

This chain connects TRBV27 to TRBJ1-6, with D tentatively TRBD1 (5 bases). Looked up from germline, CDR1 is MNHEY and CDR2 is SMNVEV (reference sequence). The CDR3 covers 14 residues. V shed 5 bases and J shed 8 bases, with 13 bases lying between them. The CDR3: CASSHGTMDSPLHF. In DNA, the CDR3 is TGTGCCAGCAGTCATGGGACTATGGATTCACCCCTCCACTTT.

The chain has TRBV6-1 and TRBJ2-1, with 8 nucleotides matching TRBD2. This CDR3 has 14 residues. The germline V gene encodes CDR1 MNHNS and CDR2 SASEGT. J gave up 0 bases and V 8 bases, and 3 bases lay outside the gene matches. CDR3 in DNA: TGTGCCAGCGGCAGCGGGAGCTCCTACAATGAGCAGTTCTTC. Protein: CASGSGSSYNEQFF.

This chain connects TRBV19 to TRBJ2-5, with D possibly matching TRBD1 (7 bases). V lost 6 bases and J 4 bases, leaving 9 bases between the germline ends. The CDR3 extends over 12 amino acids. Germline CDR1 and CDR2: LNHDA and SQIVND (reference sequence). In DNA, the CDR3 is TGTGCCAGTAGCCAGGGGGGAGAGACCCAGTACTTC. It translates to CASSQGGETQYF.

The chain employs TRBV5-1 and TRBJ1-3; D unresolved. Germline values: CDR1 SGHRS, CDR2 YFSETQ. The CDR3 runs to 14 residues. The V end lost 4 bases, the J end lost 0 bases, and 8 bases lay between the germline ends. The CDR3 reads CASSPQYSGNTIYF. The CDR3 DNA is TGCGCCAGCAGCCCGCAGTACTCTGGAAACACCATATATTTT.

The chain recombines TRBV19 with TRBJ1-5; TRBD1 is a possible D gene (5 bases). This CDR3 is built from 13 residues. Germline CDR1 LNHDA, CDR2 SQIVND (reference sequence). V lost 6 bases and J 3 bases, leaving 9 bases between the germline ends. The CDR3 reads CASSGGANQPQHF. CDR3 bases: TGTGCCAGTAGCGGGGGTGCCAATCAGCCCCAGCATTTT.

The chain recombines TRBV28 with TRBJ1-2, with a weak D call TRBD1 (5 bases). The CDR3 has 12 amino acids. V shed 3 bases and J shed 5 bases, with 7 bases lying between them. Germline lookup yields CDR1 MDHEN and CDR2 SYDVKM. Here the CDR3 DNA reads TGTGCCAGCAGTTTGGGGCGGTATGGCTACACCTTC. Encoded protein: CASSLGRYGYTF.

This chain connects TRBV28 to TRBJ1-5; 10 nucleotides line up with TRBD1. CDR1 is MDHEN and CDR2 is SYDVKM in the germline V gene. This CDR3 has 20 residues. Trimming removed 1 base from V and 0 bases from J; junction bases left unmatched: 12. The CDR3 sequence: CASSLSKGTGAFYSNQPQHF. DNA of the CDR3: TGTGCCAGCAGTTTATCTAAAGGGACAGGGGCTTTCTATAGCAATCAGCCCCAGCATTTT. Full variable domain (missing parts from reference TRBV28 and TRBJ1-5): DVKVTQSSRYLVKRTGEKVFLECVQDMDHENMFWYRQDPGLGLRLIYFSYDVKMKEKGDIPEGYSVSREKKERFSLILESASTNQTSMYLCASSLSKGTGAFYSNQPQHFGDGTRLSIL.

The chain has TRBV19 and TRBJ2-1; TRBD2 agrees at 8 bases. J gave up 2 bases and V 3 bases, and 9 bases lay outside the gene matches. The CDR3 contains 17 residues. CDR1 is LNHDA, CDR2 SQIVND, per germline (reference sequence). The CDR3 coding sequence is TGTGCCAGTAGTATCTCACCCGGGACTAGTACCTACAATGAGCAGTTCTTC. Amino acid sequence: CASSISPGTSTYNEQFF.